This T cell receptor beta chain was retrieved from a study of CD8+ T cells in alopecia areata. Points on this clone: Other DNA sequences in the sample encode the same CDR3.

Extraction of RNA preceded its reverse transcription into cDNA, which served as the sequencing template. Assay: immunoSEQ multiplex PCR; the TCRdb copy retains only in-frame clones and omits some. The repertoire holds 200,000 to 250,000 clones, with less than 50% as singletons. Treatment: oral pan-JAK inhibitor, 5-10 mg twice daily. CDR1 and CDR2 (germline): SGDLS, YYNGEE. V lost 3 bases to trimming and J lost 0 bases, with 7 bases between them. CDR3 length equals 13 residues. The sequencing used CD4+ T cells sorted from blood, collected between weeks 36 and 40, from a patient treated with tofacitinib. This clonotype was sampled from a human donor with alopecia areata. V gene TRBV9 combines with J gene TRBJ2-7; no reliable D call. For the CDR3, the DNA is TGTGCCAGCAGCGCCGGTATCTCCTACGAGCAGTACTTC. Protein sequence: CASSAGISYEQYF.